This T cell receptor beta chain was recorded in a study of blood T cell repertoires in COVID-19. In the study overall: Samples came from the United States, Italy and Spain, spanning acute and convalescent COVID-19.

Sequencing used immunoSEQ multiplex PCR; TCRdb keeps in-frame clones, though not all of them. Here the sample spans about 110,000 clones, around 80% being singletons. This CDR3 is built from 14 residues. Germline-derived CDR1 and CDR2 are SGDLS and YYNGEE. V was pared by 1 base and J by 4 bases, with 4 bases of the junction left unmatched. Sequenced input: peripheral blood. The chain uses TRBV9 and TRBJ1-1; 7 bases align to TRBD1. This TCR came from an older woman with acute or convalescent COVID-19. CDR3 sequence (DNA): TGTGCCAGCAGCGTAAGGGCAGGGGGCACTGAAGCTTTCTTT. Its translation is CASSVRAGGTEAFF.